A single sample gave rise to the 28 T cell receptor beta chains below, sequenced in a study of regulatory T cells in long-lasting Graves disease. Regarding time point: persistent/refractory GD, antithyroid drugs over 5 years with positive TRAb. Preparation of the TCR library used RNA extracted from PBMCs. Library construction for TCR beta used iRepertoire HTBI primers and Arm-PCR of CDR3 regions. Each CDR3 protein gets one entry after TCRdb re-called the multiplex PCR reads with MiXCR. Of roughly 300,000 distinct CDR3 sequences in the sample, under 25% are singletons; the top ten hold about 56%. The material sequenced was peripheral blood mononuclear cells (PBMCs), taken when the disease was refractory, from a patient treated with antithyroid drugs. These receptor sequences come from a female donor with Graves disease.

This clonotype was recorded many times. The V call is TRBV28, the J call TRBJ1-1, with D perhaps TRBD1 (5 bases). V lost 4 bases, J lost 0 bases, and 9 bases lay in between. The length of the CDR3 is 14 residues. Germline V gene lookup returns CDR1 MDHEN and CDR2 SYDVKM. CDR3 nucleotide sequence: TGTGCCAGCAGTTCGGGACTTATGAACACTGAAGCTTTCTTT. Translation gives CASSSGLMNTEAFF. The complete variable domain, with remaining parts taken from reference TRBV28 and TRBJ1-1, reads DVKVTQSSRYLVKRTGEKVFLECVQDMDHENMFWYRQDPGLGLRLIYFSYDVKMKEKGDIPEGYSVSREKKERFSLILESASTNQTSMYLCASSSGLMNTEAFFGQGTRLTVV.

The genes are TRBV28 and TRBJ1-2; TRBD1 matches at 9 bases. Germline trimming cut 3 bases from V and 6 bases from J; bases unmatched to any gene: 2. This CDR3 comprises 13 residues. CDR1 and CDR2 (germline): MDHEN, SYDVKM. The CDR3 DNA follows: TGTGCCAGCAGTTTTACAGGGGGCGATGGCTACACCTTC. Its protein is CASSFTGGDGYTF.

The rearrangement joins TRBV10-2 to TRBJ1-4; D perhaps matches TRBD1 (6 bases). Germline assignment: CDR1 WSHSY and CDR2 SAAADI. The CDR3 consists of 17 residues. Trimming stripped 4 bases from V and 6 bases from J, with 21 bases between. CDR3 in amino acids: CASSAQGPFQKDEKLFF. The CDR3 region has the DNA TGCGCCAGCAGTGCGCAGGGGCCCTTCCAAAAGGATGAAAAACTGTTTTTT.

In DNA, the CDR3 is TGTGCCAGCAGCGGTTCGAGCGGGAGACCCGGGGAGCTGTTTTTT. Its protein product is CASSGSSGRPGELFF. V usage is TRBV24-1 and J usage is TRBJ2-2, with 8 bases that match TRBD2. Germline V gene data show CDR1 as KGHDR and CDR2 as SFDVKD. Trimming removed 11 bases from V and 6 bases from J; junction bases left unmatched: 13. CDR3 length: 15 residues.

This clonotype was counted a few times. The chain links TRBV29-1 to TRBJ2-7; 9 bases fit TRBD1. The germline gives CDR1 SQVTM, CDR2 ANQGSEA. V lost 3 bases, J lost 7 bases, and 7 bases stayed unmatched. The CDR3 contains 13 residues. The CDR3 nucleotides are TGCAGCGTTGAGGACAGGGGTGGTGAAGAGCAGTACTTC. Translated, it gives CSVEDRGGEEQYF.

The chain joins TRBV15 to TRBJ2-4; the D gene is possibly TRBD1 (5 bases). This CDR3 has 16 residues. Germline V gene sequence: CDR1 LNHNV, CDR2 YYDKDF (reference sequence). V was clipped by 2 bases and J by 0 bases, with 11 bases between them. This CDR3 is CATSRTGSLAKNIQYF. The CDR3 DNA reads TGTGCCACCAGCAGAACAGGATCCTTAGCCAAAAACATTCAGTACTTC. Full variable domain (remainder filled in from reference TRBV15 and TRBJ2-4): DAMVIQNPRYQVTQFGKPVTLSCSQTLNHNVMYWYQQKSSQAPKLLFHYYDKDFNNEADTPDNFQSRRPNTSFCFLDIRSPGLGDTAMYLCATSRTGSLAKNIQYFGAGTRLSVL.

Details on this clonotype: A far larger clone is just one base off, so this is likely a read error. This sequence joins TRBV6-1 and TRBJ2-4; D is perhaps TRBD2 (6 bases). The J call may be in error: the DNA end matches TRBJ2-5 better. The CDR3 contains 13 residues. Germline CDR1 MNHNS, CDR2 SASEGT. The CDR3 here is CASKRDWRGTQYF. CDR3 DNA: TGTGCCAGCAAACGGGACTGGAGAGGGACCCAGTACTTC.

This clonotype has a count of ten or more. The chain uses TRBV7-8 and TRBJ1-1, with D uncertain. Germline assignment: CDR1 SGHVS and CDR2 FQNEAQ. The length of the CDR3 is 15 residues. Trimming left V 1 base short and J 3 bases short, with 12 bases between. CDR3 in amino acids: CASSLGWGGDTEAFF. CDR3 coding DNA: TGTGCCAGCAGCTTAGGTTGGGGTGGTGACACTGAAGCTTTCTTT.

V and J are TRBV18 and TRBJ2-1; D might be TRBD1 (5 bases). Germline CDR1 reads KGHSH; CDR2 reads LQKENI. Trimming removed 3 bases from V and 1 base from J, with 10 bases in between. The CDR3 length is 15 residues. CDR3 sequence (DNA): TGTGCCAGCTCACCGCGCGACAGATCCTACAATGAGCAGTTCTTC. It yields the protein CASSPRDRSYNEQFF.

In its sample, this clonotype was seen many times. The DNA of the CDR3 is TGTGCCAGCAGTGAATTCGGGGGTGTAAATCAGCCCCAGCATTTT. Translated: CASSEFGGVNQPQHF. The chain employs TRBV2 and TRBJ1-5; possible D gene TRBD1, 5 bases. The germline V gene has CDR1 SNHLY and CDR2 FYNNEI. V lost 2 bases, J lost 4 bases, and 12 bases lay in between. The CDR3 loop spans 15 amino acids. Full variable domain (missing parts from reference TRBV2 and TRBJ1-5): EPEVTQTPSHQVTQMGQEVILRCVPISNHLYFYWYRQILGQKVEFLVSFYNNEISEKSEIFDDQFSVERPDGSNFTLKIRSTKLEDSAMYFCASSEFGGVNQPQHFGDGTRLSIL.

The chain combines TRBV28 with TRBJ1-2, with D perhaps TRBD1 (6 bases). CDR3 length: 14 residues. Germline CDR1 reads MDHEN; CDR2 reads SYDVKM. V was clipped by 2 bases and J by 7 bases, with 14 bases between them. The CDR3 reads CASSLDRGPFGYTF. In DNA form, the CDR3 reads TGTGCCAGCAGTTTAGATCGGGGGCCTTTTGGCTACACCTTC.

This chain uses TRBV4-3 with TRBJ1-4; D perhaps matches TRBD1 (5 bases). Trimming removed 0 bases at V and 3 bases at J, with 14 bases between. CDR3 size: 17 residues. Germline V gene lookup returns CDR1 LGHNA and CDR2 YSLEER. The CDR3: CASSQDRGTASNEKLFF. The CDR3 nucleotides are TGCGCCAGCAGCCAAGATAGGGGAACGGCGTCTAATGAAAAACTGTTTTTT.

This clonotype was observed at least ten times. The CDR3 reads CASSTPGQVKNTEAFF. CDR3 nucleotides: TGTGCCAGCAGCACGCCGGGACAGGTCAAGAACACTGAAGCTTTCTTT. J is TRBJ1-1 and V is TRBV3-1; 8 bases are shared with TRBD1. The CDR3 runs to 16 residues. Trimming took 5 bases from V and 1 from J; bases not matched to a gene: 9. CDR1 and CDR2 from the germline V gene are LGHDT and YNNKEL (reference sequence). The full variable domain, rest sourced from reference TRBV3-1 and TRBJ1-1, is DTAVSQTPKYLVTQMGNDKSIKCEQNLGHDTMYWYKQDSKKFLKIMFSYNNKELIINETVPNRFSPKSPDKAHLNLHINSLELGDSAVYFCASSTPGQVKNTEAFFGQGTRLTVV.

This clonotype was counted many times. This chain links TRBV28 with TRBJ2-2; 8 nucleotides match TRBD2. The CDR3 is made up of 16 amino acids. V lost 6 bases, J lost 0 bases, and 6 bases stayed unmatched. Germline CDR1 reads MDHEN; CDR2 reads SYDVKM. The CDR3 region has the DNA TGTGCCAGCAGCCTAAATAGCGGGACGAACACCGGGGAGCTGTTTTTT. It specifies CASSLNSGTNTGELFF.

This clonotype was seen a single time. This sequence joins TRBV30 and TRBJ2-2, with D unclear. Between the trimmed V and J ends, which lost 3 bases and 1 base, there was a span of 9 bases. The CDR3 extends over 14 amino acids. Germline CDR1 GTSNPN, CDR2 SVGIG (reference sequence). The CDR3 loop is CAWRKPGNTGELFF. CDR3 coding DNA: TGTGCCTGGAGGAAACCGGGGAACACCGGGGAGCTGTTTTTT. Based on the CDR3 plus reference TRBV30 and TRBJ2-2, the full variable domain is SQTIHQWPATLVQPVGSPLSLECTVEGTSNPNLYWYRQAAGRGLQLLFYSVGIGQISSEVPQNLSASRPQDRQFILSSKKLLLSDSGFYLCAWRKPGNTGELFFGEGSRLTVL.

This clonotype was seen repeatedly, ten times or more. This chain links TRBV2 with TRBJ2-2, with TRBD1 identical over 8 bases. Germline CDR1 SNHLY, CDR2 FYNNEI. This CDR3 spans 15 amino acids. Trimming cost V 3 bases and J 1 base; bases outside gene matches: 1. CDR3 protein: CASSDGTGNTGELFF. The DNA of the CDR3 is TGTGCCAGCAGTGACGGGACAGGGAACACCGGGGAGCTGTTTTTT. The whole variable domain, filled in from reference TRBV2 and TRBJ2-2, reads EPEVTQTPSHQVTQMGQEVILRCVPISNHLYFYWYRQILGQKVEFLVSFYNNEISEKSEIFDDQFSVERPDGSNFTLKIRSTKLEDSAMYFCASSDGTGNTGELFFGEGSRLTVL.

In this sample, this clonotype turned up many times. The V and J genes are TRBV28 and TRBJ2-5; 7 bases line up with TRBD2. With 6 bases clipped from V and 2 bases from J, the junction kept 6 bases outside the gene matches. Germline CDR1 reads MDHEN; CDR2 reads SYDVKM. This CDR3 region has 14 residues. CDR3 DNA: TGTGCCAGCAGGTCAGCGGGACCTCAAGAGACCCAGTACTTC. This encodes CASRSAGPQETQYF.

This clonotype has at least ten counts. The CDR3 region is CASSSGTSGSKETQYF. CDR3 DNA sequence: TGTGCCAGCAGTTCCGGGACTAGCGGGAGCAAAGAGACCCAGTACTTC. The chain combines TRBV27 with TRBJ2-5; 14 bases match TRBD2. This CDR3 is 16 amino acids long. V dropped 4 bases and J dropped 3; count of bases not matched to a gene: 4. CDR1 MNHEY and CDR2 SMNVEV come from the germline V gene (reference sequence).

The chain employs TRBV30 and TRBJ1-2; 7 bases are a match to TRBD1. Trimming at V came to 5 bases and at J to 4 bases, leaving 7 bases not matched to a gene. CDR3 length equals 13 residues. Germline lookup yields CDR1 GTSNPN and CDR2 SVGIG (reference sequence). CDR3 sequence reads: CAWDREDLYGYTF. CDR3 bases: TGTGCCTGGGACAGGGAGGACCTCTATGGCTACACCTTC.

Concerning this clonotype itself: It may be a read error: a sequence one base away is much more abundant. This rearrangement joins TRBV27 to TRBJ1-6; no definite D call. This CDR3 is 12 amino acids long. Germline assignment: CDR1 MNHEY and CDR2 SMNVEV (reference sequence). The CDR3 region has the DNA TGTGTCAGCAAGGGTGGAAATTCACCCCTCCACTTT. It translates to CVSKGGNSPLHF.

The genes are TRBV10-3 and TRBJ2-3; unclear D gene. Deletions cut 3 bases from V and 5 bases from J, with 12 bases between. CDR3 size: 14 residues. The germline CDR1 and CDR2 sequences are ENHRY and SYGVKD. The CDR3 nucleotides are TGTGCCATCAGTGACCTATCCTCAGGAGATACGCAGTATTTT. It is translated as CAISDLSSGDTQYF.

This chain links TRBV27 with TRBJ1-1; unclear D gene. Germline V CDR1 and CDR2: MNHEY, SMNVEV (reference sequence). CDR3 length equals 14 residues. The V end lost 1 base, the J end lost 1 base, and 7 bases lay between the germline ends. CDR3 nucleotide sequence: TGTGCCAGCAGTTTATGGCCTAAGAACACTGAAGCTTTCTTT. It encodes CASSLWPKNTEAFF.

The chain carries TRBV5-1 and TRBJ2-2; D might be TRBD2 (5 bases). This CDR3 region has 12 residues. V lost 2 bases and J 7 bases, leaving 6 bases between the germline ends. Per the germline V gene, CDR1 is SGHRS and CDR2 is YFSETQ. Written as DNA, the CDR3 is TGCGCCAGCAGCTTTCGGGGCGGGGAGCTGTTTTTT. It specifies CASSFRGGELFF.

This clonotype was seen repeatedly, ten times or more. The chain carries TRBV6-5 and TRBJ1-1; TRBD1 might be the D (6 bases). This CDR3 spans 14 amino acids. The ends were cut back, 3 bases at V and 4 bases at J, with 12 bases in the middle. The V gene's germline CDR1 is MNHEY and CDR2 SVGAGI. CDR3 amino acids: CASSYQGLGTEAFF. The CDR3 coding sequence is TGTGCCAGCAGTTATCAGGGGCTGGGCACTGAAGCTTTCTTT.

This clonotype was counted many times. V usage is TRBV12-3 or TRBV12-4 and J usage is TRBJ2-7; 8 positions match TRBD2. This CDR3 has 15 residues. The J segment lost 9 bases and the V segment lost 5 bases, leaving 15 bases of the junction unmatched. Written as DNA, the CDR3 is TGTGCCAGCAGTCTCCGGGGACTAGAGCTTAAAGGGCAGTACTTC. Its translation: CASSLRGLELKGQYF.

J is TRBJ2-1 and V is TRBV7-8; D is ambiguous. The V end lost 8 bases, the J end lost 0 bases, and 8 bases lay between the germline ends. CDR3 length: 13 residues. Germline V CDR1 and CDR2: SGHVS, FQNEAQ. For the CDR3, the DNA is TGTGCCAGCGGGGAAAGCTCCTACAATGAGCAGTTCTTC. It is translated as CASGESSYNEQFF. The complete variable domain, with remaining parts taken from reference TRBV7-8 and TRBJ2-1, reads GAGVSQSPRYKVAKRGQDVALRCDPISGHVSLFWYQQALGQGPEFLTYFQNEAQLDKSGLPSDRFFAERPEGSVSTLKIQRTQQEDSAVYLCASGESSYNEQFFGPGTRLTVL.

The V and J genes are TRBV19 and TRBJ1-5, with a possible D match to TRBD1 (5 bases). With 7 bases removed from V and 2 bases from J, the gap between germline ends came to 15 bases. Looked up from germline, CDR1 is LNHDA and CDR2 is SQIVND (reference sequence). The CDR3 is made up of 15 amino acids. CDR3 sequence (DNA): TGTGCCAGTACCCTGAAGTGGGACCGCAATCAGCCCCAGCATTTT. It specifies CASTLKWDRNQPQHF.

This clonotype was found a few times. This sequence joins TRBV9 and TRBJ2-1; 7 nucleotides match TRBD2. The CDR3 extends over 15 amino acids. Germline V lookup: CDR1 SGDLS, CDR2 YYNGEE. Trimming removed 0 bases from V and 4 bases from J; junction bases left unmatched: 4. In DNA form, the CDR3 reads TGTGCCAGCAGCGTAGGTTTGGGAGGGTACAATGAGCAGTTCTTC. This translates into CASSVGLGGYNEQFF.